This entry concerns a single TCR beta chain. The antigen is unknown. This specimen comes from a study of blood T cells in healthy people across ages. Whole-study results and caveats: No conclusive comparison of naive versus antigen-experienced cells was possible with unsorted PBMCs. Considered underestimates were the diversity estimates obtained from one million T cells.

Each sample gave at least 6.5 million isolated PBMCs. This CDR3 contains 15 residues. Trimming took 4 bases from V and 2 from J; bases not matched to a gene: 6. The germline V gene has CDR1 SGHTA and CDR2 FQGTGA. Then a second PCR, running roughly 6 to 12 cycles, was carried out with a sample-barcoded 5' primer and a J-beta primer mix. The authors tagged each cDNA molecule using a template-switch adaptor with 12 random nucleotides. Via MiXCR, TCRdb re-called the 5' RACE reads, giving one row per CDR3 protein. In the table there are 450,000 to 700,000 distinct CDR3 sequences, approximately 30% of which are singletons.

The V call is TRBV7-3, the J call TRBJ2-3; 7 bases are a match to TRBD2. The origin of this receptor is a woman in her 70s in good health. Sequenced input: blood. CDR3 nucleotide sequence: TGTGCCAGCAGCTCGGGGGGATTCGACACAGATACGCAGTATTTT. Translation gives CASSSGGFDTDTQYF. Filled out from reference TRBV7-3 and TRBJ2-3, the complete variable domain reads GAGVSQTPSNKVTEKGKYVELRCDPISGHTALYWYRQSLGQGPEFLIYFQGTGAADDSGLPNDRFFAVRPEGSVSTLKIQRTERGDSAVYLCASSSGGFDTDTQYFGPGTRLTVL.